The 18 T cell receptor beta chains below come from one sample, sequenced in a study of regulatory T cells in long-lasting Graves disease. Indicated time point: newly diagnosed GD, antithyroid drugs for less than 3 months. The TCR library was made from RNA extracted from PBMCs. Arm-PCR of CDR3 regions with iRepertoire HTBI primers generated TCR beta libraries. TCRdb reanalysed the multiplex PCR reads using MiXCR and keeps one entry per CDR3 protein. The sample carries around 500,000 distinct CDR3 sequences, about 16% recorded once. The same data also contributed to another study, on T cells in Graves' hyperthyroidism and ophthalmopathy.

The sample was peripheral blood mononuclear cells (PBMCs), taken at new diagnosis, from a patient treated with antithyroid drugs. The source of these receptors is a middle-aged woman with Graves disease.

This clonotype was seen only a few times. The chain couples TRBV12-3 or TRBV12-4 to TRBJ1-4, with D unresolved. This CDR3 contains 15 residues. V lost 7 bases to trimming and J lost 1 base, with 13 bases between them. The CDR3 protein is CASTLGEGTNEKLFF. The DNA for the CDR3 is TGTGCCAGCACCCTTGGCGAGGGAACTAATGAAAAACTGTTTTTT.

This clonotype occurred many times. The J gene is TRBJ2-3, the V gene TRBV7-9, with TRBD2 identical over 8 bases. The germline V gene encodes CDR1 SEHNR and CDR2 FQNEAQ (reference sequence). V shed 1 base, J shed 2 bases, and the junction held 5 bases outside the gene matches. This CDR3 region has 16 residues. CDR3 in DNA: TGTGCCAGCAGCTTAGTTCCGGGGGGGGTCACAGATACGCAGTATTTT. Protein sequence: CASSLVPGGVTDTQYF.

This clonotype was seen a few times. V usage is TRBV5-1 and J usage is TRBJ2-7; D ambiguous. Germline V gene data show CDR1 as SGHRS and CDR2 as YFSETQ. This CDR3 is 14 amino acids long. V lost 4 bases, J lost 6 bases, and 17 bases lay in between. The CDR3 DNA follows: TGCGCCAGCAGCCATCCCTCTGTTGGTTTCGAGCAGTACTTC. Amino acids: CASSHPSVGFEQYF.

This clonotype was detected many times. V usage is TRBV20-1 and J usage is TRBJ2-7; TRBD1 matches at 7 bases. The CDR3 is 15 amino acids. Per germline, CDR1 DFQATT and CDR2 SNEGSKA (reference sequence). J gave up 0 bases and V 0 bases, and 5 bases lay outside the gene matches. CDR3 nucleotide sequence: TGCAGTGCTAGAGATCCACAGGGGAACTCCTACGAGCAGTACTTC. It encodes CSARDPQGNSYEQYF.

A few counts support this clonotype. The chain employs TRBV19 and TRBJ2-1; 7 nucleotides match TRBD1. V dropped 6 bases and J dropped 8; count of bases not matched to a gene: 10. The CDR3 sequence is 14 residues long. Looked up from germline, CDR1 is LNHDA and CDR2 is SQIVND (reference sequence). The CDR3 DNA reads TGTGCCAGTAGAGACAGGGATGGGCTCGATGAGCAGTTCTTC. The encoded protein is CASRDRDGLDEQFF.

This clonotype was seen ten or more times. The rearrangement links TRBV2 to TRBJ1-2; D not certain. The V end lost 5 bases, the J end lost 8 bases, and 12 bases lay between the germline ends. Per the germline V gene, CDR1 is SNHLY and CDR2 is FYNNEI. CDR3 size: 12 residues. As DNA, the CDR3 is TGTGCCAGCAGTTTCCCCTCTGGAGGCTACACCTTC. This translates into CASSFPSGGYTF.

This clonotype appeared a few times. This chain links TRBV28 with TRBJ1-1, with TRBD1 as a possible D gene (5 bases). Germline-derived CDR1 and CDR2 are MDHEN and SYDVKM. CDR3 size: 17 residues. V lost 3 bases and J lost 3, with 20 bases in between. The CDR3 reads CASSFRQGGRRDTEAFF. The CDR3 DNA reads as TGTGCCAGCAGTTTTCGGCAGGGAGGCAGGAGGGACACTGAAGCTTTCTTT. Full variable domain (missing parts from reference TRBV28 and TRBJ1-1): DVKVTQSSRYLVKRTGEKVFLECVQDMDHENMFWYRQDPGLGLRLIYFSYDVKMKEKGDIPEGYSVSREKKERFSLILESASTNQTSMYLCASSFRQGGRRDTEAFFGQGTRLTVV.

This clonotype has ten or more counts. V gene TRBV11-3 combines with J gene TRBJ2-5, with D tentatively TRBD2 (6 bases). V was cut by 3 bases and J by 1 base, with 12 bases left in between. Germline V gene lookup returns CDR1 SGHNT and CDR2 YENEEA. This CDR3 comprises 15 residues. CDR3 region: CASSLWGETQETQYF. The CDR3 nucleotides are TGTGCCAGCAGCTTGTGGGGGGAGACCCAAGAGACCCAGTACTTC.

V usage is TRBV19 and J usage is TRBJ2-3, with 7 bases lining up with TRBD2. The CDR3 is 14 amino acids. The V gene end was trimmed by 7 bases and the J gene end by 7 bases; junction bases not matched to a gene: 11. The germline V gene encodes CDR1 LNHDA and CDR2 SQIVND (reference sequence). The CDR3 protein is CASMGGLHPNTQYF. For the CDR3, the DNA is TGTGCCAGTATGGGGGGACTACATCCCAATACGCAGTATTTT.

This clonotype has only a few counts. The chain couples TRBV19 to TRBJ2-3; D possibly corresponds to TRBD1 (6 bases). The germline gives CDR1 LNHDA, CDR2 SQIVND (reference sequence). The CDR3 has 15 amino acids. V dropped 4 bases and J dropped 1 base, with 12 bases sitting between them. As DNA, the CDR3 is TGTGCCAGTAGTAAGGGGACACTACGCACAGATACGCAGTATTTT. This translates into CASSKGTLRTDTQYF.

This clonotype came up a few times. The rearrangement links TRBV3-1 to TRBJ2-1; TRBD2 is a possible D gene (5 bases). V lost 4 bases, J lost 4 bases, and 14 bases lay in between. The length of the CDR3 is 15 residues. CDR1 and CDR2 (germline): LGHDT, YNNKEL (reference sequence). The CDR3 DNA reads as TGTGCCAGCAGCCCTTTAGTTGGCGGGTACAATGAGCAGTTCTTC. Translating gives CASSPLVGGYNEQFF.

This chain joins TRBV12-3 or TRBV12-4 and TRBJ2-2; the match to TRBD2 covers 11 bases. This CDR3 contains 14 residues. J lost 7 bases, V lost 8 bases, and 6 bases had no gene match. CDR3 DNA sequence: TGTGCCAGCGCGACTAGCGGGGTTGACGGGGAGCTGTTTTTT. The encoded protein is CASATSGVDGELFF.

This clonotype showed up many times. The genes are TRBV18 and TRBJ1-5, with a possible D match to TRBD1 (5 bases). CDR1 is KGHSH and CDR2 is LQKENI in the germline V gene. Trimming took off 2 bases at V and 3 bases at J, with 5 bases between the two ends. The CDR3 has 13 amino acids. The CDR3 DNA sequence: TGTGCCAGCTCACCAGGGGCCAATCAGCCCCAGCATTTT. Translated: CASSPGANQPQHF.

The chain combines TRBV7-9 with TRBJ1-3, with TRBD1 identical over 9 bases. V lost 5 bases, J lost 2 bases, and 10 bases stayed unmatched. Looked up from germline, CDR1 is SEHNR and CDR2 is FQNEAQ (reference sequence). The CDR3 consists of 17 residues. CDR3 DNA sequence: TGTGCCAGCAGCGACCAAATGGGGACAGGGACTGGAAACACCATATATTTT. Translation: CASSDQMGTGTGNTIYF.

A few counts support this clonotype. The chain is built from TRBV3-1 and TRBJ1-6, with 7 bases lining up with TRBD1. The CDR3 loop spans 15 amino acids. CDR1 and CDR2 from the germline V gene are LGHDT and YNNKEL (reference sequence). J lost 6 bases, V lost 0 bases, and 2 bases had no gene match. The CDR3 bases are TGTGCCAGCAGCCAAGATGGGACAGCTAATTCACCCCTCCACTTT. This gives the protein CASSQDGTANSPLHF.

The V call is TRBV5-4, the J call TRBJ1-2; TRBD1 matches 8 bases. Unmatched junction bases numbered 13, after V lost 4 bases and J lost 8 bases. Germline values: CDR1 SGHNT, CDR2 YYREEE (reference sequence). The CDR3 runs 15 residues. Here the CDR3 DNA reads TGTGCCAGCAGCCCGGGACAGGCAACCCTCAACGGCTACACCTTC. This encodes CASSPGQATLNGYTF. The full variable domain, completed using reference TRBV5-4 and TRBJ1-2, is ETGVTQSPTHLIKTRGQQVTLRCSSQSGHNTVSWYQQALGQGPQFIFQYYREEENGRGNFPPRFSGLQFPNYSSELNVNALELDDSALYLCASSPGQATLNGYTFGSGTRLTVV.

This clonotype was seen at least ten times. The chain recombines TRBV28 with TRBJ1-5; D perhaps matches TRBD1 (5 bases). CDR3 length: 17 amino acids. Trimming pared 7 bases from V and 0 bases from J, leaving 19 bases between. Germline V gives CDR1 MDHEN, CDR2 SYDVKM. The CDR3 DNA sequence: TGTGCCAGCACCCTCATGAGAGGGACCTATAGCAATCAGCCCCAGCATTTT. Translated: CASTLMRGTYSNQPQHF.

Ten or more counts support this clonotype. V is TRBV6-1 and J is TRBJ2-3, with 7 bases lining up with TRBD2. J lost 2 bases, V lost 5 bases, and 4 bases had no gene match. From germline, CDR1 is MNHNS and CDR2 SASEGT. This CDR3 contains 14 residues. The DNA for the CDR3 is TGTGCCAGCAGTAGCGGGATCAACACAGATACGCAGTATTTT. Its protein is CASSSGINTDTQYF.